The sequence of this T cell receptor beta chain was determined in a study of blood T cell repertoires in COVID-19 (dated by TCRdb to the early 2020s). About the study as a whole: Samples covering the acute and convalescent phases of COVID-19 were provided by collaborators in the United States, Italy and Spain. The material from the prospective study consisted of cDNA or gDNA derived from T cells, B-cell-depleted T cells, or PBMCs. The dataset comprised deeply sampled blood TCRbeta repertoires from subjects exposed to, actively infected with, or recovered from COVID-19. The repertoires were made available in a free public database intended to serve as a resource for research on the immune response to SARS-CoV-2. Samples came from the ongoing ImmuneRACE study (first 160 participants) plus 1,254 subjects from 6 global collaborators. A de-identified subject ID, COVID-19 status, age in years and sex were almost always included in the sample metadata. Where available, HLA class I and class II types were taken from metadata supplied by the sample provider and were not determined by assay-based typing. Overall study outcomes, separate from this receptor: The quantity of clinical and demographic metadata differed by source and by participant and was supplied without curation.

In Seattle, one collaborating source enrolled patients while the infection was active and tracked those patients longitudinally over the course of disease. Whole blood was collected in K2EDTA tubes by collaborating institutions according to the institutions' own protocols. Collaborator samples were shipped for TCRbeta analysis as frozen whole blood, isolated PBMCs, or DNA extracted from either sample type. Counted from cysteine to phenylalanine, this CDR3 has 13 amino acids. The entry retains the CDR3 DNA only, 39 bases that are in frame from base 1. A distance of 11 bases separates the germline ends of V and J, which lose 5 bases and 4 bases respectively. Via the germline V gene (reference sequence), CDR1 is LNHDA and CDR2 SQIVND. Comments on this clone: This clone's antigen is unknown. Within one base of it there is no much larger clone, and no base qualities were kept.

TCRbeta CDR3 regions were amplified from genomic DNA by means of the immunoSEQ Assay, a bias-controlled multiplex PCR. Turning to the authors' computational methods: The number of nucleated cells in each sample was estimated by amplification of reference gene primers within the assay. To quantify the absolute abundance of each unique TCRbeta CDR3 rearrangement, sequence reads were collapsed and filtered. For each sample, productive Simpson clonality was calculated as the square root of Simpson's diversity index over productive rearrangements. This immuneACCESS table, as held by TCRdb, lists in-frame sequences with V and J called but not all clones. Of the missing ones, under half trace to an unresolved V gene in checked studies; the others have no known cause. D and trimming were read from the DNA, whereas the V and J calls and clone size are those reported in that table. The table for this sample lists fewer than 300,000 clones; approximately 90% of them were counted only once. 2.2% of the sample goes to the ten largest clones.

The rearranged segments are TRBV19 and TRBJ1-1, with the D gene uncertain. Sequences were obtained from peripheral blood. The clonotype comes from a woman in her twenties or thirties with COVID-19, enrolled during active disease. For the CDR3, the sequence is CASSVGSGTEAFF. The bases are TGTGCCAGTAGTGTTGGGAGCGGCACTGAAGCTTTCTTT.